This passage covers 26 T cell receptor beta chains from one sample sequenced in a study of blood T cell repertoires in COVID-19. Assay used: immunoSEQ multiplex PCR; TCRdb lists only in-frame clones, some missing. The sample has 50,000 or so clones, roughly 84% seen once. Sequenced sample: peripheral blood. The receptors stem from a man aged 50-60 years with active COVID-19.

Details on this clone: This specimen includes other DNA sequences encoding the same CDR3. The J gene is TRBJ1-6, the V gene TRBV6-5; 11 nucleotides agree with TRBD1. V lost 6 bases and J lost 7; bases outside the gene matches: 5. CDR3 length equals 15 residues. CDR1 is MNHEY and CDR2 is SVGAGI in the germline V gene. This CDR3 reads CASSRRDRGNSPLHF. The CDR3 region has the DNA TGTGCCAGCAGCCGCCGGGACAGGGGGAATTCACCCCTCCACTTT.

The V and J genes are TRBV4-3 and TRBJ1-5; D is undetermined. CDR3 length: 13 amino acids. The germline V gene has CDR1 LGHNA and CDR2 YSLEER. Trimming took off 4 bases at V and 8 bases at J, with 12 bases between the two ends. CDR3 sequence: CASSRNTREPQHF. CDR3 in DNA: TGCGCCAGCAGCCGCAATACGAGGGAGCCCCAGCATTTT.

The chain combines TRBV4-2 with TRBJ2-5; 9 positions agree with TRBD2. V shed 3 bases, J shed 5 bases, and the junction held 7 bases outside the gene matches. The CDR3 is 15 residues long. Looked up from germline, CDR1 is LGHNA and CDR2 is YNFKEQ. The CDR3 is CASSQGWTSDETQYF. CDR3 in DNA: TGTGCCAGCAGCCAGGGATGGACTAGCGATGAGACCCAGTACTTC.

The rearrangement joins TRBV19 to TRBJ2-2; D not resolved. Germline V CDR1 and CDR2: LNHDA, SQIVND (reference sequence). Trimming cost V 4 bases and J 2 bases, with 14 bases left between them. The CDR3 spans 16 residues. The CDR3 is CASSTSQNFNTGELFF. The CDR3 DNA reads TGTGCCAGTAGTACATCACAAAATTTTAACACCGGGGAGCTGTTTTTT.

The J gene is TRBJ1-2, the V gene TRBV5-4; 8 positions agree with TRBD1. This CDR3 has 15 amino acids. V gave up 3 bases and J gave up 6 bases; unmatched junction bases: 10. The germline V gene encodes CDR1 SGHNT and CDR2 YYREEE (reference sequence). CDR3 sequence: CASSSGQGGWDGYTF. For the CDR3, the DNA is TGTGCCAGCAGCTCTGGACAGGGAGGATGGGATGGCTACACCTTC.

The chain couples TRBV5-1 to TRBJ1-2; 10 nucleotides line up with TRBD1. Germline CDR1 and CDR2: SGHRS and YFSETQ. CDR3 length: 16 residues. With 5 bases clipped from V and 14 bases from J, the junction kept 21 bases outside the gene matches. The CDR3 reads CASSPEPGQGLGLATF. CDR3 in DNA: TGCGCCAGCAGTCCTGAACCGGGACAGGGGCTTGGGCTCGCGACCTTC.

The V and J genes are TRBV7-2 and TRBJ1-6; 10 positions match TRBD1. The V gene's germline CDR1 is SGHTA and CDR2 FQGNSA. The V segment lost 4 bases and the J segment 14 bases; nucleotides outside the gene matches: 8. The CDR3 length is 14 residues. The CDR3 region is CASSYGTGVVTLHF. The CDR3 DNA is TGTGCCAGCAGCTACGGGACAGGGGTTGTCACCCTCCACTTT.

In its sample, this clone was seen once. V and J are TRBV6-5 and TRBJ1-1; possibly TRBD1 for D (6 bases). Germline V gene data show CDR1 as MNHEY and CDR2 as SVGAGI. CDR3 size: 13 residues. Trimming stripped 5 bases from V and 3 bases from J, with 10 bases between. CDR3 nucleotide sequence: TGTGCCAGCAGTACAGGGTCCGACACTGAAGCTTTCTTT. It specifies CASSTGSDTEAFF.

This chain links TRBV6-5 with TRBJ1-2; the D gene is possibly TRBD1 (5 bases). CDR1 and CDR2 (germline): MNHEY, SVGAGI. This CDR3 comprises 15 residues. The V and J ends lost 6 bases and 8 bases respectively, with 22 bases between them. CDR3 in amino acids: CASSPPRTTTAGYTF. The CDR3 DNA sequence: TGTGCCAGCAGCCCCCCCCGGACAACCACCGCCGGCTACACCTTC.

The chain is built from TRBV11-2 and TRBJ2-1; TRBD2 matches 7 bases. The CDR3 sequence is 13 residues long. Germline assignment: CDR1 SGHAT and CDR2 FQNNGV. Losses at the gene ends were 4 bases for V and 5 bases for J; bases not matched to a gene: 2. Here the CDR3 reads CASSSGGHNEQFF. The CDR3 region has the DNA TGTGCCAGCAGCTCGGGGGGACACAATGAGCAGTTCTTC.

The chain employs TRBV2 and TRBJ2-5, with D possibly matching TRBD1 (5 bases). V lost 7 bases and J 5 bases, leaving 17 bases between the germline ends. Germline V gives CDR1 SNHLY, CDR2 FYNNEI. The CDR3 runs 14 residues. CDR3 loop: CASTKGRPWETQYF. As DNA, the CDR3 is TGTGCCAGCACTAAGGGGCGGCCCTGGGAGACCCAGTACTTC.

This sequence joins TRBV12-3 or TRBV12-4 and TRBJ1-1; tentatively, D is TRBD1 (5 bases). The CDR3 spans 12 residues. Deletions cut 8 bases from V and 1 base from J, with 8 bases between. CDR3 protein: CASEGENTEAFF. The CDR3 DNA follows: TGTGCCAGCGAAGGGGAGAACACTGAAGCTTTCTTT.

The chain combines TRBV5-1 with TRBJ2-5, with TRBD2 matching over 16 bases. Germline V gives CDR1 SGHRS, CDR2 YFSETQ. The length of the CDR3 is 17 residues. Trimming took 4 bases from V and 4 from J; bases not matched to a gene: 7. CDR3 loop: CASSITGTSGGVETQYF. Written as DNA, the CDR3 is TGCGCCAGCAGCATAACCGGGACTAGCGGGGGGGTAGAGACCCAGTACTTC. The whole variable domain, filled in from reference TRBV5-1 and TRBJ2-5, reads KAGVTQTPRYLIKTRGQQVTLSCSPISGHRSVSWYQQTPGQGLQFLFEYFSETQRNKGNFPGRFSGRQFSNSRSEMNVSTLELGDSALYLCASSITGTSGGVETQYFGPGTRLLVL.

This chain uses TRBV2 with TRBJ2-1; D possibly corresponds to TRBD2 (6 bases). CDR3 length equals 15 residues. Trimming removed 3 bases from V and 2 bases from J, with 11 bases in between. Germline CDR1 is SNHLY and CDR2 is FYNNEI. CDR3 in amino acids: CASSDLLATYNEQFF. The DNA of the CDR3 is TGTGCCAGCAGTGACTTGCTAGCGACCTACAATGAGCAGTTCTTC.

The chain has TRBV5-1 and TRBJ2-7; unclear D gene. Trimming removed 0 bases from V and 2 bases from J, with 12 bases in between. Germline CDR1 reads SGHRS; CDR2 reads YFSETQ. CDR3 length equals 15 residues. CDR3 protein: CASSLDPRVTYEQYF. The CDR3 DNA is TGCGCCAGCAGCTTGGATCCACGGGTAACCTACGAGCAGTACTTC. The full variable domain, in which reference TRBV5-1 and TRBJ2-7 provide the parts outside the CDR3, is KAGVTQTPRYLIKTRGQQVTLSCSPISGHRSVSWYQQTPGQGLQFLFEYFSETQRNKGNFPGRFSGRQFSNSRSEMNVSTLELGDSALYLCASSLDPRVTYEQYFGPGTRLTVT.

The J gene is TRBJ1-1, the V gene TRBV5-4; D not certain. V shed 4 bases and J shed 0 bases, with 13 bases lying between them. The CDR3 contains 15 residues. Germline CDR1 is SGHNT and CDR2 is YYREEE (reference sequence). The CDR3: CASSLRREVNTEAFF. The CDR3 coding sequence is TGTGCCAGCAGCCTCCGCCGGGAGGTGAACACTGAAGCTTTCTTT.

The V call is TRBV5-4, the J call TRBJ2-5; 8 positions match TRBD2. The germline CDR1 and CDR2 sequences are SGHNT and YYREEE (reference sequence). This CDR3 is built from 15 residues. After removal of 0 bases from V and 4 bases from J, the junction contained 5 bases not matched to a gene. The CDR3 sequence: CASSLAERGSETQYF. Written as DNA, the CDR3 is TGTGCCAGCAGCTTGGCGGAGCGGGGGTCAGAGACCCAGTACTTC.

The chain recombines TRBV27 with TRBJ2-1, with D unresolved. Germline assignment: CDR1 MNHEY and CDR2 SMNVEV (reference sequence). V shed 1 base and J shed 6 bases, with 7 bases lying between them. The CDR3 totals 13 residues. CDR3 DNA: TGTGCCAGCAGTTTATGGGCCTCCAATGAGCAGTTCTTC. Translating gives CASSLWASNEQFF.

The chain recombines TRBV3-1 (or the pseudogene TRBV3-2) with TRBJ1-6; perhaps TRBD1 as D (6 bases). CDR1 is LGHDT and CDR2 is YNNKEL in the germline V gene (reference sequence). The CDR3 loop spans 16 amino acids. V shed 4 bases and J shed 9 bases, with 19 bases lying between them. CDR3 residues: CASSLTGGGRGSPLHF. CDR3 DNA: TGTGCCAGCAGCCTTACTGGGGGCGGCAGAGGTTCACCCCTCCACTTT.

The rearrangement joins TRBV9 to TRBJ2-1, with 8 positions matching TRBD1. This CDR3 has 17 amino acids. CDR1 SGDLS and CDR2 YYNGEE come from the germline V gene. V lost 4 bases and J lost 1; bases outside the gene matches: 10. Here the CDR3 reads CASSLSDRADSYNEQFF. In DNA form, the CDR3 reads TGTGCCAGCAGCCTATCGGACAGGGCGGATTCCTACAATGAGCAGTTCTTC.

The rearrangement links TRBV10-3 to TRBJ1-6, with D possibly being TRBD1 (6 bases). Germline loops: CDR1 ENHRY, CDR2 SYGVKD. V gave up 3 bases and J gave up 4 bases, with 10 bases separating them. This CDR3 has 15 amino acids. CDR3 region: CAISEGGTYNSPLHF. As DNA, the CDR3 is TGTGCCATCAGTGAAGGGGGAACATATAATTCACCCCTCCACTTT.

This chain connects TRBV5-1 to TRBJ2-5, with D unclear. The CDR3 totals 14 residues. The ends were cut back, 3 bases at V and 1 base at J, with 10 bases in the middle. Germline V gene sequence: CDR1 SGHRS, CDR2 YFSETQ. CDR3 amino acids: CASSSPWAQETQYF. The DNA of the CDR3 is TGCGCCAGCAGCTCCCCGTGGGCCCAAGAGACCCAGTACTTC.

The chain has TRBV2 and TRBJ2-2, with D possibly being TRBD2 (6 bases). The CDR3 is 14 residues long. V was trimmed by 7 bases and J by 2 bases, leaving 11 bases between them. Germline assignment: CDR1 SNHLY and CDR2 FYNNEI. CDR3 DNA sequence: TGTGCCAGCATTCGGGAGTCCAACACCGGGGAGCTGTTTTTT. It encodes CASIRESNTGELFF.

This chain connects TRBV9 to TRBJ1-1; 9 nucleotides agree with TRBD1. CDR3 length equals 15 residues. After removal of 4 bases from V and 4 bases from J, the junction contained 8 bases not matched to a gene. Germline assignment: CDR1 SGDLS and CDR2 YYNGEE. CDR3 sequence reads: CASSRTGVVSTEAFF. The CDR3 DNA follows: TGTGCCAGCAGCAGGACAGGGGTAGTATCCACTGAAGCTTTCTTT.

The chain recombines TRBV11-2 with TRBJ2-1; 10 bases match TRBD2. The germline gives CDR1 SGHAT, CDR2 FQNNGV. The CDR3 has 15 residues. With 3 bases clipped from V and 1 base from J, the junction kept 0 bases outside the gene matches. CDR3 bases: TGTGCCAGCAGCTTGACTAGCGGGTCCTACAATGAGCAGTTCTTC. Residues: CASSLTSGSYNEQFF.

V and J are TRBV18 and TRBJ2-7, with 7 bases lining up with TRBD1. Germline V CDR1 and CDR2: KGHSH, LQKENI. J was trimmed by 3 bases and V by 8 bases; bases with no gene match: 7. This CDR3 comprises 13 residues. The CDR3 is CASGVGQSYEQYF. DNA for the CDR3: TGTGCCAGCGGGGTGGGACAGAGCTACGAGCAGTACTTC. The entire variable domain, with the rest obtained from reference TRBV18 and TRBJ2-7, is as follows: NAGVMQNPRHLVRRRGQEARLRCSPMKGHSHVYWYRQLPEEGLKFMVYLQKENIIDESGMPKERFSAEFPKEGPSILRIQQVVRGDSAAYFCASGVGQSYEQYFGPGTRLTVT.